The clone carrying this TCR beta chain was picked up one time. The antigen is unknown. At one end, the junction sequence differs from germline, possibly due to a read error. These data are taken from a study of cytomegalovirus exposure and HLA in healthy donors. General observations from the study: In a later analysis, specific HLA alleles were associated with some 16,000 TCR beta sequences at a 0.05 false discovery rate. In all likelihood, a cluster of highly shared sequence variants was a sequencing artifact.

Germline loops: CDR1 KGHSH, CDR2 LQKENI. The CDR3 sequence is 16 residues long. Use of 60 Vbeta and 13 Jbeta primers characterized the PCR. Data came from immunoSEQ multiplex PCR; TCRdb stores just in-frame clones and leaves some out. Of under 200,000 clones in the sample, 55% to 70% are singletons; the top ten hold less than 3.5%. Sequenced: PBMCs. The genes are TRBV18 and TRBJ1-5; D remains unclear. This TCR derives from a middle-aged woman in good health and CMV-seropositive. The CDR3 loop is CASSPLEDAGNQPQNF. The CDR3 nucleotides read TGTGCCAGCTCACCTTTAGAGGACGCGGGCAATCAGCCCCAGAATTTT.